This passage covers 14 T cell receptor beta chains from one sample sequenced in a study of Graves' ophthalmopathy and Graves' hyperthyroidism. RNA transcripts were the template, and TCR beta CDR3 regions were amplified from them. Investigators did first-round RT-PCR with HTBI primers, then second-round multiplex PCR. In TCRdb, the multiplex PCR reads were re-called with MiXCR into one record per CDR3 protein. This sample has 680,000 or so distinct CDR3 sequences, with 20% to 25% found just once. The sample taken for sequencing was peripheral blood. The receptors shown here come from a woman aged 18-29 years with stable Graves' hyperthyroidism. Some clones in this sample may be carry-over from other donors' samples.

The sample holds a few counts of this clonotype. The gene calls are TRBV9 and TRBJ1-1, with D possibly being TRBD1 (6 bases). Germline CDR1 is SGDLS and CDR2 is YYNGEE. The CDR3 extends over 14 amino acids. Trimming removed 3 bases at V and 0 bases at J, with 9 bases between. The CDR3 DNA reads TGTGCCAGCAGCGCCAGGGGTATGAACACTGAAGCTTTCTTT. Translating gives CASSARGMNTEAFF.

Here the CDR3 DNA reads TGCAGTGCCACAGTGGGGGTCAATCAGCCCCAGCATTTT. Its protein product is CSATVGVNQPQHF. This chain uses TRBV20-1 with TRBJ1-5, with D perhaps matching TRBD1 (5 bases). The germline V gene encodes CDR1 DFQATT and CDR2 SNEGSKA (reference sequence). V was pared by 6 bases and J by 3 bases, with 12 bases between. This CDR3 region has 13 residues.

At least ten counts were recorded for this clonotype. This chain links TRBV9 with TRBJ2-7, with unresolved D. The CDR3 is made up of 14 amino acids. Germline-derived CDR1 and CDR2 are SGDLS and YYNGEE. V lost 3 bases and J 4 bases, leaving 14 bases between the germline ends. Here the CDR3 DNA reads TGTGCCAGCAGCGCCGGCATAGTCCCTTACGAGCAGTACTTC. As protein: CASSAGIVPYEQYF.

This clonotype has at least ten counts. The rearrangement uses TRBV6-5 and TRBJ2-5; TRBD1 is a possible D gene (6 bases). V shed 6 bases and J shed 2 bases, with 13 bases lying between them. Germline-derived CDR1 and CDR2 are MNHEY and SVGAGI. This CDR3 spans 14 amino acids. This chain's CDR3 is CASRPHDRQETQYF. CDR3 nucleotide sequence: TGTGCCAGCAGGCCTCACGACAGGCAAGAGACCCAGTACTTC.

This clonotype was found a few times. This chain joins TRBV7-2 and TRBJ2-3; D perhaps matches TRBD2 (5 bases). Germline V lookup: CDR1 SGHTA, CDR2 FQGNSA. This CDR3 comprises 12 residues. The ends were cut back, 3 bases at V and 9 bases at J, with 10 bases in the middle. The DNA of the CDR3 is TGTGCCAGCAGCTTGCTGGGAGACACGCAGTATTTT. Translated: CASSLLGDTQYF.

This clonotype was counted ten times or more. The chain employs TRBV20-1 and TRBJ2-7, with 8 bases fitting TRBD2. CDR3 length: 14 residues. V was clipped by 2 bases and J by 6 bases; unmatched bases: 9. In germline, CDR1 is DFQATT, CDR2 SNEGSKA (reference sequence). This chain's CDR3 is CSARLRGGTSEQYF. CDR3 sequence (DNA): TGCAGTGCTAGACTCCGGGGGGGCACCAGCGAGCAGTACTTC.

This clonotype has a count of ten or more. The V and J genes are TRBV20-1 and TRBJ1-2, with unresolved D. Trimming shortened V by 2 bases and J by 2 bases, and 6 bases separated the two germline ends. From germline, CDR1 is DFQATT and CDR2 SNEGSKA (reference sequence). The CDR3 has 12 amino acids. As DNA, the CDR3 is TGCAGTGCTAGAATTGTCAACTATGGCTACACCTTC. Protein sequence: CSARIVNYGYTF.

This clonotype was seen a few times. V gene TRBV18 combines with J gene TRBJ2-2, with D unclear. Germline-derived CDR1 and CDR2 are KGHSH and LQKENI. The CDR3 runs to 15 residues. V shed 6 bases and J shed 0 bases, with 11 bases lying between them. The CDR3 spells CASSPPAANTGELFF. CDR3 sequence (DNA): TGTGCCAGCTCTCCCCCAGCCGCGAACACCGGGGAGCTGTTTTTT.

The chain combines TRBV20-1 with TRBJ2-7, with TRBD1 identical over 7 bases. The CDR3 is 13 amino acids. In germline, CDR1 is DFQATT, CDR2 SNEGSKA (reference sequence). V dropped 2 bases and J dropped 7; count of bases not matched to a gene: 8. This CDR3 is CSARRTGPGEQYF. CDR3 nucleotides: TGCAGTGCTAGAAGGACAGGTCCAGGGGAGCAGTACTTC.

The chain has TRBV20-1 and TRBJ2-7; D tentatively fits TRBD1 or TRBD2 (5 bases each). V was trimmed by 2 bases and J by 3 bases, leaving 11 bases between them. Germline V gene sequence: CDR1 DFQATT, CDR2 SNEGSKA (reference sequence). CDR3 length: 13 amino acids. CDR3 sequence reads: CSARYSGHYEQYF. Written as DNA, the CDR3 is TGCAGTGCTAGATACAGCGGACACTACGAGCAGTACTTC.

At least ten counts were recorded for this clonotype. The chain recombines TRBV2 with TRBJ2-4, with D perhaps matching TRBD1 (5 bases). From germline, CDR1 is SNHLY and CDR2 FYNNEI. Trimming pared 1 base from V and 6 bases from J, leaving 7 bases between. CDR3 length: 13 amino acids. CDR3 DNA sequence: TGTGCCAGCAGTGAAGGGGGCTCAAACATTCAGTACTTC. Its translation: CASSEGGSNIQYF. The complete variable domain, with remaining parts taken from reference TRBV2 and TRBJ2-4, reads EPEVTQTPSHQVTQMGQEVILRCVPISNHLYFYWYRQILGQKVEFLVSFYNNEISEKSEIFDDQFSVERPDGSNFTLKIRSTKLEDSAMYFCASSEGGSNIQYFGAGTRLSVL.

Concerning this clonotype itself: Being one base from a much bigger clone, this may be a read error. This rearrangement joins TRBV4-1 to TRBJ1-1; 8 nucleotides align to TRBD1. This CDR3 contains 13 residues. In germline, CDR1 is MGHRA, CDR2 YSYEKL. CDR3 nucleotide sequence: TGCGCCAGCAGCCCGACAGGGGACACTAAAGCTTTCTTT. Amino acids: CASSPTGDTKAFF.

As concerns this clonotype: A much larger clone lies a single base off, so this may be a read error. The rearrangement links TRBV28 to TRBJ2-2; weak D call: TRBD2 (5 bases). The CDR3 is 14 amino acids. Germline CDR1 MDHEN, CDR2 SYDVKM. The CDR3 protein is CASSWAGDTGELCF. As DNA, the CDR3 is TGTGCCAGCAGTTGGGCAGGAGACACCGGGGAGCTGTGTTTT.

The chain employs TRBV12-3 or TRBV12-4 and TRBJ1-2; D ambiguous. The CDR3 contains 15 residues. V was clipped by 5 bases and J by 7 bases, with 20 bases between them. The CDR3 region has the DNA TGTGCCAGCAGTCCATCCCCACGAGGAAGTGGTGGCTACACCTTC. This codes for CASSPSPRGSGGYTF.